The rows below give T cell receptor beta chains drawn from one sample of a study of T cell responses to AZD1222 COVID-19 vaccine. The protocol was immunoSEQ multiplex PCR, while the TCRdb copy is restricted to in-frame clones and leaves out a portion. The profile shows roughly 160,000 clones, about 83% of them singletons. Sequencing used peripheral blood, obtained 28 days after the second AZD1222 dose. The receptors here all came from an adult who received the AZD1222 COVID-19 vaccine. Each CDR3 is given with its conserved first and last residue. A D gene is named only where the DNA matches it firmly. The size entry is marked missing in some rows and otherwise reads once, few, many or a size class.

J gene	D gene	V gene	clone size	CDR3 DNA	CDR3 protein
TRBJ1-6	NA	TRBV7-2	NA	TGTGCCAGCACCTCTACCGGGGGCTGGGGCTCCTATAATTCACCCCTCCACTTT	CASTSTGGWGSYNSPLHF
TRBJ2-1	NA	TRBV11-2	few	TGTGCCAGCAGCTTTTTGGGCCCCCAATATGAGCAGTTCTTC	CASSFLGPQYEQFF
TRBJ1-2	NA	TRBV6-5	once	TGTGCCAGCAGTTACGTGGAGGGGGGGGATGGCTACACCTTC	CASSYVEGGDGYTF
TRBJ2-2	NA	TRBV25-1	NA	TGTGCCAGCAGTCGGTCAGAAAACACCGGGGAGCTGTTTTTT	CASSRSENTGELFF
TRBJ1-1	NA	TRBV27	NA	TGTGCCAGCAGTTTACCAGCACATCCGGCTTTCTTT	CASSLPAHPAFF
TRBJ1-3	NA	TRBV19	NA	TGTGCCAGTAGCGGATCGGGCTCTGGAAACACCATATATTTT	CASSGSGSGNTIYF
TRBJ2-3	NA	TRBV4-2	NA	TGTGCCAGCAGCCAAGAGAGATCCGGGGGTAGCACAGATACGCAGTATTTT	CASSQERSGGSTDTQYF
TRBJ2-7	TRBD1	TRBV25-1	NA	TGTGCCAGCAGTGAATCTAGGACAGGGGTTTCCTACGAGCAGTACTTC	CASSESRTGVSYEQYF
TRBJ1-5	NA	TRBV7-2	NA	TGTGCCAGCAGCTTAGAGGCAGGGAGGGGCAATCAGCCCCAGCATTTT	CASSLEAGRGNQPQHF
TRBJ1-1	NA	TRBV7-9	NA	TGTGCCAGCAGCTCGCGGGGGGCGAACACTGAAGCTTTCTTT	CASSSRGANTEAFF
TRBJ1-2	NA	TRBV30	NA	TGTGCCTGGAGTCCACAAACAGTCCACTATGGCTACACCTTC	CAWSPQTVHYGYTF
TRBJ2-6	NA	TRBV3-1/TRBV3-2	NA	TGTGCCAGCAGCCAAGTACAGGATGGGGCCAACGTCCTGACTTTC	CASSQVQDGANVLTF
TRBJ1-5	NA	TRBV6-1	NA	TGTGCCAGCAGTGAACTCAGGGGCGTCAATCAGCCCCAGCATTTT	CASSELRGVNQPQHF
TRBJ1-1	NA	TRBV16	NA	TGTGCCAGCAGCCAATTCACTGAAGCTTTCTTT	CASSQFTEAFF
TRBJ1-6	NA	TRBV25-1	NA	TGTGCCAGCAGTGGTGGTAGACAGTTCTATAATTCACCCCTCCACTTT	CASSGGRQFYNSPLHF
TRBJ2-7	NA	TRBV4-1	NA	TGCGCCAGCAGCCAAAGTAATACGGACAGCTCCTACGAGCAGTACTTC	CASSQSNTDSSYEQYF
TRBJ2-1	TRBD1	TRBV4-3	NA	TGCGCCAGCAGCCTAGGGGGCTCGTCACCCTACAATGAGCAGTTCTTC	CASSLGGSSPYNEQFF
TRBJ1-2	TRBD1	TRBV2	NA	TGTGCCAGCGTGGAGGGGGCAAGTGGCTACACCTTC	CASVEGASGYTF
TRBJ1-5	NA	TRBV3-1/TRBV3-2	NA	TGTGCCAGCAGCCCCCTCTCGGGGAGCCAGCCCCAGCATTTT	CASSPLSGSQPQHF
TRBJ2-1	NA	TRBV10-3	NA	TGTGCCATCAGTGAGTCACGACCACCCTACAATGAGCAGTTCTTC	CAISESRPPYNEQFF
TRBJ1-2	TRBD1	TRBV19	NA	TGTGCCAGTAGTCGTGGACAGGGGACCGGGGGCTACACCTTC	CASSRGQGTGGYTF
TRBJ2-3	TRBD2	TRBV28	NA	TGTGCCAGCAGTTTATGGGCTAGCGGGGGAATCACAGATACGCAGTATTTT	CASSLWASGGITDTQYF
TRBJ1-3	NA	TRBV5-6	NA	TGTGCCAGCAGCTCGGGAGCGGCAGGAAACACCATATATTTT	CASSSGAAGNTIYF
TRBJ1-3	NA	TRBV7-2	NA	TGTGCCAGCAGCTCAAAAGGAAACACCATATATTTT	CASSSKGNTIYF
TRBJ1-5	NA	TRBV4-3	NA	TGCGCCAGCAGCCAAGACCTCTATAGCAATCAGCCCCAGCATTTT	CASSQDLYSNQPQHF
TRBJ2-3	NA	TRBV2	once	TGTGCCAGCAGTGAGGCGGGTTTCACGCAGTATTTT	CASSEAGFTQYF
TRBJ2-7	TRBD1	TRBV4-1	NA	TGCGCCAGCAGCCATTCGCCTGACAGGGCCTACGAGCAGTACTTC	CASSHSPDRAYEQYF
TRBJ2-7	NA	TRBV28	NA	TGTGCCAGCAGTACACCGACGGGGGCGGAGTACTTC	CASSTPTGAEYF
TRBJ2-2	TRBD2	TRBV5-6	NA	TGTGCCAGCAGCTTAGGGACTAGATCCGGGGAGCTGTTTTTT	CASSLGTRSGELFF
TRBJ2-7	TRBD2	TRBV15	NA	TGTGCCACCAGCACCCGGACTAGCGGGGGGCTGCGTTACGAGCAGTACTTC	CATSTRTSGGLRYEQYF
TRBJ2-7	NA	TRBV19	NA	TGTGCCAGTAGTATCGGACAGAACGAGCAGTACTTC	CASSIGQNEQYF
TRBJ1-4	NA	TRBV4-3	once	TGCGCCAGCAGCCAAGGGCCCCCAGACGGGCGTAATGAAAAACTGTTTTTT	CASSQGPPDGRNEKLFF
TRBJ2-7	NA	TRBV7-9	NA	TGTGCCAGCAGTACGGGCCTAGGACCTTCGGAGCAGTACTTC	CASSTGLGPSEQYF
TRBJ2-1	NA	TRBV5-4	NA	TGTGCCAGCAGCTTGGCAGGGAACTCCTACAATGAGCAGTTCTTC	CASSLAGNSYNEQFF
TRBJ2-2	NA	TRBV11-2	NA	TGTGCCAGCAGCGCATTCCAGGGGCTTGTCGGGGAGCTGTTTTTT	CASSAFQGLVGELFF
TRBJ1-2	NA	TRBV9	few	TGTGCCAGCAGCGTAGCTCCGGCAGGGCAATACACCTTC	CASSVAPAGQYTF
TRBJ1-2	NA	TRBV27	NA	TGTGCCAGCAGTTTCAGCAGGATCTATGGCTACACCTTC	CASSFSRIYGYTF
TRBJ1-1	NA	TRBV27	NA	TGTGCCAGCAGCCCCGGGACACCGGACACTGAAGCTTTCTTT	CASSPGTPDTEAFF
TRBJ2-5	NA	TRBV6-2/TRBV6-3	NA	TGTGCCAGCAGTTACTTACAACAAGAGACCCAGTACTTC	CASSYLQQETQYF
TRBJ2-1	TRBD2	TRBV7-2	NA	TGTGCCAGCAGCTCTCCGGGGGGCTACAATGAGCAGTTCTTC	CASSSPGGYNEQFF
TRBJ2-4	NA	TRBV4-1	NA	TGCGCCAGCAGCCAACCCCTTAGGGGGGGCAAAAACATTCAGTACTTC	CASSQPLRGGKNIQYF
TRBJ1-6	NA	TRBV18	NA	TGTGCCAGCTCCCCGAGCAGCTCCTATAATTCACCCCTCCACTTT	CASSPSSSYNSPLHF
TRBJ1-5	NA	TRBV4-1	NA	TGCGCCAGCAGCCAAGCCCCCCGGCAGGGACCCAGGCAGCCCCAGCATTTT	CASSQAPRQGPRQPQHF
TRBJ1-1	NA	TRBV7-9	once	TGTGCCAGCAGCTTAAGGGCGGCCTACACTGAAGCTTTCTTT	CASSLRAAYTEAFF
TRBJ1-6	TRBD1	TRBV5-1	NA	TGCGCCAGCAGCGGGACAGGGGTACAAAAATCACCCCTCCACTTT	CASSGTGVQKSPLHF
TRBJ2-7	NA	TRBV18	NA	TGTGCCAGCTCACCACTACAGTTCTACGAGCAGTACTTC	CASSPLQFYEQYF
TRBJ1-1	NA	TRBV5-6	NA	TGTGCCAGCAGCAGGTCGCATCAGGGGTTCACTGAAGCTTTCTTT	CASSRSHQGFTEAFF
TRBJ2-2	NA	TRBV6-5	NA	TGTGCCAGCAGTTCCGCCGGTTCTACCGGGGAGCTGTTTTTT	CASSSAGSTGELFF
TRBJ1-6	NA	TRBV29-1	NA	TGCAGCGCCGTCCCGGGGGGGACCTATAATTCACCCCTCCACTTT	CSAVPGGTYNSPLHF
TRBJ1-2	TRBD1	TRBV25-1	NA	TGTGCCAGCAGTGAATTGGGGACAGACTCTTATGGCTACACCTTC	CASSELGTDSYGYTF
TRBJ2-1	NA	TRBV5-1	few	TGCGCCAGCAGCACCTGGGACGGGACCTACAATGAGCAGTTCTTC	CASSTWDGTYNEQFF
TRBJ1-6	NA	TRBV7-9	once	TGTGCCAGCAGCTCTGCAGCGTCCAATTCACCCCTCCACTTT	CASSSAASNSPLHF
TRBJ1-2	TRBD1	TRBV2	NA	TGTGCCAGCAGCACGCGACAGGGTGCCAGCTACACCTTC	CASSTRQGASYTF
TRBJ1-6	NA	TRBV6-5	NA	TGTGCCAGCTTGGGCCCGGGCGCTAATTCACCCCTCCACTTT	CASLGPGANSPLHF
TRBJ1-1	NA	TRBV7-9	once	TGTGCCAGCAGCTTAGGGGTAATTGAAACTGAAGCTTTCTTT	CASSLGVIETEAFF
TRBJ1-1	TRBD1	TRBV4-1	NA	TGCGCCAGCAGCGACGTACAGGGGGCATATTCAGAAGCTTTCTTT	CASSDVQGAYSEAFF
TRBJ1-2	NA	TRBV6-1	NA	TGTGCCAGCAGTGATCACAGACTATTGACCCCCTATGGCTACACCTTC	CASSDHRLLTPYGYTF